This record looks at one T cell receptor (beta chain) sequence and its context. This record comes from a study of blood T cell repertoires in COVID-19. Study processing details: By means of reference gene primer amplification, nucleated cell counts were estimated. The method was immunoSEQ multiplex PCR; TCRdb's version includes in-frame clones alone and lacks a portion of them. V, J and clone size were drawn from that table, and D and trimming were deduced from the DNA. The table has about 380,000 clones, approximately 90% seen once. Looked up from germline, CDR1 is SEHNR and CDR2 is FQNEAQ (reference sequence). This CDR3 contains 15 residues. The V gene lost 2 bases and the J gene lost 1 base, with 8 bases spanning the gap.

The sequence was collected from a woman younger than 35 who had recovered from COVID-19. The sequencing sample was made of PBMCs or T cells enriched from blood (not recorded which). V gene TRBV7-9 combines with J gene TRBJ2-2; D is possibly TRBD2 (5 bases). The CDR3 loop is CASSLKAGNTGELFF. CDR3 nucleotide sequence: TGTGCCAGCAGCTTAAAGGCGGGGAACACCGGGGAGCTGTTTTTT.